The 23 T cell receptor beta chains presented below share a single source sample, sequenced in a study of blood T cell repertoires in COVID-19 (dated by TCRdb to about 2020). The library was obtained by the immunoSEQ multiplex PCR assay. TCRdb provides this immuneACCESS table in a form limited to in-frame rearrangements. Some clones are lacking; in checked studies, under half of them reflect an unresolved V gene, and why the rest are absent is not known. The sample yields about 110,000 clones; 80% to 90% were counted once. Roughly 2.3% of the sample is taken by the ten largest. The sample taken for sequencing was peripheral blood. These receptors were obtained from a human donor in a cohort sampled during active COVID-19.

The chain carries TRBV28 and TRBJ2-2; TRBD2 is a possible D gene (7 bases). CDR1 and CDR2 (germline): MDHEN, SYDVKM. The CDR3 sequence is 14 residues long. Trimming took off 5 bases at V and 6 bases at J, with 13 bases between the two ends. The CDR3 DNA reads as TGTGCCAGCAGTAGGGGGGGCCGGCCCGGGGAGCTGTTTTTT. Its protein is CASSRGGRPGELFF.

This chain connects TRBV19 to TRBJ2-1; TRBD1 might be the D (5 bases). Germline CDR1 is LNHDA and CDR2 is SQIVND (reference sequence). CDR3 length: 14 amino acids. Trimming pared 3 bases from V and 5 bases from J, leaving 11 bases between. CDR3 loop: CASSIGQGDNEQFF. CDR3 coding DNA: TGTGCCAGTAGTATTGGGCAGGGTGACAATGAGCAGTTCTTC.

The genes are TRBV5-1 and TRBJ2-1; 9 positions match TRBD1. V dropped 0 bases and J dropped 0; count of bases not matched to a gene: 4. Germline CDR1 and CDR2: SGHRS and YFSETQ. The CDR3 extends over 17 amino acids. The CDR3 region is CASSLDGTGSSYNEQFF. CDR3 nucleotide sequence: TGCGCCAGCAGCTTGGACGGGACAGGGAGCTCCTACAATGAGCAGTTCTTC.

J is TRBJ2-5 and V is TRBV19; the match to TRBD2 covers 11 bases. The V and J ends lost 2 bases and 4 bases, in that order; junction bases with no gene match: 6. The V gene's germline CDR1 is LNHDA and CDR2 SQIVND (reference sequence). The CDR3 is 16 amino acids. Written as DNA, the CDR3 is TGTGCCAGTAGTATATGGGGTAGCGGGGGGGCAGAGACCCAGTACTTC. It specifies CASSIWGSGGAETQYF.

V usage is TRBV11-3 and J usage is TRBJ2-3, with TRBD2 matching over 7 bases. Germline V gives CDR1 SGHNT, CDR2 YENEEA. This CDR3 comprises 16 residues. With V trimmed by 1 base and J by 5 bases, 9 bases remained unmatched. CDR3 sequence (DNA): TGTGCCAGCAGCTTAGGTGGGGGGGATCAGGGAGATACGCAGTATTTT. This codes for CASSLGGGDQGDTQYF.

The V gene is TRBV9, the J gene TRBJ2-3, with 7 bases identical to TRBD2. The length of the CDR3 is 15 residues. The J segment lost 0 bases and the V segment lost 4 bases, leaving 5 bases of the junction unmatched. In germline, CDR1 is SGDLS, CDR2 YYNGEE. The CDR3 DNA is TGTGCCAGCAGCCCCGACGGGAGGAGCACAGATACGCAGTATTTT. Protein: CASSPDGRSTDTQYF.

This clone was picked up a small number of times. CDR3 protein: CASSFGAGNSPLHF. The CDR3 nucleotides read TGTGCCAGCAGTTTTGGGGCCGGTAATTCACCCCTCCACTTT. The chain is built from TRBV27 and TRBJ1-6; possibly TRBD1 for D (5 bases). V was pared by 3 bases and J by 6 bases, with 9 bases between. Germline V lookup: CDR1 MNHEY, CDR2 SMNVEV (reference sequence). CDR3 length: 14 amino acids.

V and J are TRBV6-6 and TRBJ1-5; D is unresolved. V shed 6 bases and J shed 6 bases, with 15 bases lying between them. Germline V lookup: CDR1 MNHNY, CDR2 SVGAGI (reference sequence). The CDR3 contains 14 residues. The CDR3 DNA reads as TGTGCCAGCAGCCCAACAGAAACGAGTCAGCCCCAGCATTTT. It encodes CASSPTETSQPQHF.

The V call is TRBV28, the J call TRBJ1-5; 10 bases align to TRBD1. The length of the CDR3 is 14 residues. Trimming removed 4 bases from V and 6 bases from J; junction bases left unmatched: 3. Germline CDR1 reads MDHEN; CDR2 reads SYDVKM. CDR3 sequence reads: CASSWGTGVQPQHF. The CDR3 DNA reads TGTGCCAGCAGTTGGGGGACAGGGGTTCAGCCCCAGCATTTT. Using reference TRBV28 and TRBJ1-5 for the parts outside the CDR3, the full variable domain is DVKVTQSSRYLVKRTGEKVFLECVQDMDHENMFWYRQDPGLGLRLIYFSYDVKMKEKGDIPEGYSVSREKKERFSLILESASTNQTSMYLCASSWGTGVQPQHFGDGTRLSIL.

The V gene is TRBV4-1, the J gene TRBJ1-1, with 7 bases fitting TRBD1. The trim removed 3 bases at V and 0 bases at J, leaving 4 bases unmatched. The CDR3 has 15 residues. CDR1 is MGHRA and CDR2 is YSYEKL in the germline V gene. As DNA, the CDR3 is TGCGCCAGCAGCCAGTACGGGACAGTGAACACTGAAGCTTTCTTT. This sequence encodes CASSQYGTVNTEAFF.

The chain employs TRBV2 and TRBJ1-5; D call uncertain. CDR1 is SNHLY, CDR2 FYNNEI, per germline. The CDR3 extends over 14 amino acids. Between the trimmed V and J ends, which lost 6 bases and 7 bases, there was a span of 16 bases. The CDR3 DNA sequence: TGTGCCAGCAGGCCCTGGGTGGGCGGGCAGCCCCAGCATTTT. It codes for CASRPWVGGQPQHF. Filled out from reference TRBV2 and TRBJ1-5, the complete variable domain reads EPEVTQTPSHQVTQMGQEVILRCVPISNHLYFYWYRQILGQKVEFLVSFYNNEISEKSEIFDDQFSVERPDGSNFTLKIRSTKLEDSAMYFCASRPWVGGQPQHFGDGTRLSIL.

V gene TRBV5-4 combines with J gene TRBJ2-1; 8 bases align to TRBD2. There are 14 residues in the CDR3. Trimming cost V 0 bases and J 13 bases; bases outside gene matches: 9. Germline CDR1 reads SGHNT; CDR2 reads YYREEE (reference sequence). DNA for the CDR3: TGTGCCAGCAGCTTGGCGGGCGGGGGGTCTCCCCAGTTCTTC. Its translation is CASSLAGGGSPQFF.

This chain connects TRBV7-2 to TRBJ2-7, with D possibly TRBD2 on 5 matching bases. The CDR3 covers 13 residues. Trimming left V 3 bases short and J 4 bases short, with 10 bases between. Germline V gene data show CDR1 as SGHTA and CDR2 as FQGNSA. CDR3: CASSLRVRYEQYF. The CDR3 DNA follows: TGTGCCAGCAGCTTGCGGGTCCGGTACGAGCAGTACTTC.

The chain couples TRBV9 to TRBJ2-7, with D perhaps matching TRBD1 (6 bases). The V end was cut by 0 bases, the J end by 7 bases, with 20 bases between. Germline loops: CDR1 SGDLS, CDR2 YYNGEE. The CDR3 is made up of 16 amino acids. The CDR3 here is CASSVGARQDSGEQYF. DNA of the CDR3: TGTGCCAGCAGCGTAGGGGCCCGACAGGACTCGGGAGAGCAGTACTTC. Variable domain in full (rest from reference TRBV9 and TRBJ2-7): DSGVTQTPKHLITATGQRVTLRCSPRSGDLSVYWYQQSLDQGLQFLIQYYNGEERAKGNILERFSAQQFPDLHSELNLSSLELGDSALYFCASSVGARQDSGEQYFGPGTRLTVT.

The V call is TRBV14, the J call TRBJ2-1, with D perhaps matching TRBD2 (6 bases). V lost 4 bases and J 10 bases, leaving 17 bases between the germline ends. Per the germline V gene, CDR1 is SGHDN and CDR2 is FVKESK. There are 14 residues in the CDR3. The CDR3 DNA follows: TGTGCCAGCAGCCCCGGCGGGGCCCTCGGGGAGCAGTTCTTC. Protein product: CASSPGGALGEQFF.

The chain uses TRBV4-2 and TRBJ2-3, with D maybe TRBD1 (7 bases). V was pared by 5 bases and J by 1 base, with 13 bases between. The CDR3 has 15 amino acids. Germline V CDR1 and CDR2: LGHNA, YNFKEQ. The CDR3 here is CASSTQGGGTDTQYF. Written as DNA, the CDR3 is TGTGCCAGCAGCACCCAGGGGGGTGGCACAGATACGCAGTATTTT.

The chain recombines TRBV12-5 with TRBJ1-1, with 12 positions matching TRBD1. Germline V gene data show CDR1 as LGHNT and CDR2 as FRNRAP. V lost 4 bases to trimming and J lost 0 bases; unmatched junction nucleotides: 6. This CDR3 spans 17 amino acids. CDR3 residues: CASGSWDRGLLNTEAFF. CDR3 bases: TGTGCTAGTGGTTCGTGGGACAGGGGGCTCCTGAACACTGAAGCTTTCTTT.

This chain uses TRBV19 with TRBJ2-6; D gene ambiguous. Trimming removed 5 bases at V and 0 bases at J, with 11 bases between. Per the germline V gene, CDR1 is LNHDA and CDR2 is SQIVND (reference sequence). The CDR3 runs to 16 residues. The CDR3 DNA reads TGTGCCAGTAGTGCCCCTGCCAGCTCTGGGGCCAACGTCCTGACTTTC. It translates to CASSAPASSGANVLTF.

This chain links TRBV7-9 with TRBJ1-2; maybe TRBD1 (5 bases). There are 12 residues in the CDR3. Germline V CDR1 and CDR2: SEHNR, FQNEAQ (reference sequence). Between the trimmed V and J ends, which lost 5 bases and 13 bases, there was a span of 17 bases. CDR3 DNA sequence: TGTGCCAGCAGCGGAGGGACGGATCCCGCCACCTTC. The encoded protein is CASSGGTDPATF. The complete variable domain, with remaining parts taken from reference TRBV7-9 and TRBJ1-2, reads DTGVSQNPRHKITKRGQNVTFRCDPISEHNRLYWYRQTLGQGPEFLTYFQNEAQLEKSRLLSDRFSAERPKGSFSTLEIQRTEQGDSAMYLCASSGGTDPATFGSGTRLTVV.

In this sample, this clone turned up once. One end of the junction varies from germline; a read error may be responsible. The chain carries TRBV6-5 and TRBJ1-6; D gene uncertain. Germline V gives CDR1 MNHEY, CDR2 SVGAGI. The CDR3 sequence is 15 residues long. Here the CDR3 reads CASSYSRGYSSPLHF. CDR3 bases: TGTGCCAGCAGTTACTCGAGAGGTTATAGTTCACCCCTCCACTTT.

This clone was observed once. The V gene is TRBV27, the J gene TRBJ2-3; 7 positions agree with TRBD2. Germline trimming cut 4 bases from V and 5 bases from J; bases unmatched to any gene: 6. Germline V gene data show CDR1 as MNHEY and CDR2 as SMNVEV (reference sequence). The CDR3 has 14 amino acids. CDR3 coding DNA: TGTGCCAGCAGTTCGGCGGGAGTAGGAGATACGCAGTATTTT. It is translated as CASSSAGVGDTQYF.

The chain uses TRBV2 and TRBJ2-5, with 11 bases lining up with TRBD2. CDR1 SNHLY and CDR2 FYNNEI come from the germline V gene. J gave up 3 bases and V 6 bases, and 3 bases lay outside the gene matches. This CDR3 spans 14 amino acids. CDR3 in DNA: TGTGCCAGCAGCGAACTAGCGGGGGAAGAGACCCAGTACTTC. It is translated as CASSELAGEETQYF. Filled out from reference TRBV2 and TRBJ2-5, the complete variable domain reads EPEVTQTPSHQVTQMGQEVILRCVPISNHLYFYWYRQILGQKVEFLVSFYNNEISEKSEIFDDQFSVERPDGSNFTLKIRSTKLEDSAMYFCASSELAGEETQYFGPGTRLLVL.

V gene TRBV7-3 combines with J gene TRBJ2-5; 11 positions agree with TRBD2. CDR1 is SGHTA and CDR2 is FQGTGA in the germline V gene. The trim removed 5 bases at V and 5 bases at J, leaving 7 bases unmatched. CDR3 length: 15 residues. The CDR3 loop is CASSPGLAASETQYF. The CDR3 coding sequence is TGTGCCAGCAGCCCGGGACTAGCGGCCTCCGAGACCCAGTACTTC.